Below, one T cell receptor beta chain is given with its context. The CDR3 sequence is 14 residues long. Germline trimming cut 7 bases from V and 10 bases from J; bases unmatched to any gene: 8. In germline, CDR1 is LNHDA, CDR2 SQIVND (reference sequence). The sample is drawn from a study of blood T cell repertoires in COVID-19. Sequencing used immunoSEQ multiplex PCR; TCRdb keeps in-frame clones, though not all of them. Of roughly 170,000 clones listed, around 72% were seen once; the top ten hold 3%. The chain uses TRBV19 and TRBJ2-1, with 12 nucleotides matching TRBD2. This receptor was obtained from a woman of 80 years or more with acute or convalescent COVID-19. The sequenced sample was peripheral blood. CDR3 residues: CASTQLAGGLEQFF. The CDR3 bases are TGTGCCAGTACCCAACTAGCGGGAGGCCTAGAGCAGTTCTTC.